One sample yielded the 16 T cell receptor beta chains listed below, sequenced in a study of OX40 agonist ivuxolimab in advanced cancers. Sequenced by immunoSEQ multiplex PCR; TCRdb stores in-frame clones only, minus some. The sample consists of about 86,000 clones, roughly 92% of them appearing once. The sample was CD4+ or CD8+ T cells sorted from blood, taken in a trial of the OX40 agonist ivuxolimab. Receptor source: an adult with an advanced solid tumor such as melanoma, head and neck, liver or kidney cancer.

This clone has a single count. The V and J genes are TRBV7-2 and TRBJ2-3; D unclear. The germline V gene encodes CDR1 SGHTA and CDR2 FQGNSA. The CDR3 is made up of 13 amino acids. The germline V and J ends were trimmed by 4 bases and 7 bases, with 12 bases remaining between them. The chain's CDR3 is CASSYLGLNTQYF. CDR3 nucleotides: TGTGCCAGCAGCTACCTCGGGTTAAATACGCAGTATTTT.

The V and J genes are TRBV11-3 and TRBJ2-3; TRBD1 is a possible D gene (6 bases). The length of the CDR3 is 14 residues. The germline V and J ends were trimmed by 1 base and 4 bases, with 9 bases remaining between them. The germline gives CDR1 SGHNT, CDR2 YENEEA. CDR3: CASSLGNRADTQYF. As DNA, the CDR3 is TGTGCCAGCAGCTTAGGTAACAGGGCAGATACGCAGTATTTT.

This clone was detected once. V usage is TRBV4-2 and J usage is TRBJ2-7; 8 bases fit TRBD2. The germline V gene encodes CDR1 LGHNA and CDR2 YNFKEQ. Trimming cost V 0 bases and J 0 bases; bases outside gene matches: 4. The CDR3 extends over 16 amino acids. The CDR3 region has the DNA TGTGCCAGCAGCCAAGAGCGACTAGCGACCTCCTACGAGCAGTACTTC. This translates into CASSQERLATSYEQYF.

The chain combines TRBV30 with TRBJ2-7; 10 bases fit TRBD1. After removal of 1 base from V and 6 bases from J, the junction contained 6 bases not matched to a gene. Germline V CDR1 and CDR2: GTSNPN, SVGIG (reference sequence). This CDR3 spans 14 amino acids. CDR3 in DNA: TGTGCCTGGAGTGGGGGGACAGGGGAGTTCGAGCAGTACTTC. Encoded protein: CAWSGGTGEFEQYF.

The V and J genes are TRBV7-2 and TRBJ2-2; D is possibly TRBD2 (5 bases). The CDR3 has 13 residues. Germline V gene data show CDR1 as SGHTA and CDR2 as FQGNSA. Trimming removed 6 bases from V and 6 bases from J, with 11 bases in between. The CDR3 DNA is TGTGCCAGCAGACTAGGCCCCCCCGGGGAGCTGTTTTTT. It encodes CASRLGPPGELFF.

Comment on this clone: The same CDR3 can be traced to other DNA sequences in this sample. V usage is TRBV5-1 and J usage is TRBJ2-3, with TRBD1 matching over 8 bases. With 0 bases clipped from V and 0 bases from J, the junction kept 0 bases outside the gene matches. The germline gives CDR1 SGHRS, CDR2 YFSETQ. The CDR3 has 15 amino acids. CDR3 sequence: CASSLGQGSTDTQYF. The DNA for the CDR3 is TGCGCCAGCAGCTTGGGACAGGGGAGCACAGATACGCAGTATTTT. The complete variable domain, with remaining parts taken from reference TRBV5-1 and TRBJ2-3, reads KAGVTQTPRYLIKTRGQQVTLSCSPISGHRSVSWYQQTPGQGLQFLFEYFSETQRNKGNFPGRFSGRQFSNSRSEMNVSTLELGDSALYLCASSLGQGSTDTQYFGPGTRLTVL.

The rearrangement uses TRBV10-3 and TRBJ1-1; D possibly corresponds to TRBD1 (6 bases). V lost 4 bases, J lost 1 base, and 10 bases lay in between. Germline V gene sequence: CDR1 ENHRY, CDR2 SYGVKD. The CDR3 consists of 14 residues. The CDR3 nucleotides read TGTGCCATCAGTGCCACAGGGACGAACACTGAAGCTTTCTTT. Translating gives CAISATGTNTEAFF.

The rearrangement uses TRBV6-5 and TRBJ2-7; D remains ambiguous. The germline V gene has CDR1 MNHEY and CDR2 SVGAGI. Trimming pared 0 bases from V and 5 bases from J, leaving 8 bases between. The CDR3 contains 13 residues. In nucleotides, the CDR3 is TGTGCCAGCAGTTACTCGAGAGTCCACGAGCAGTACTTC. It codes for CASSYSRVHEQYF.

Written as DNA, the CDR3 is TGTGCCAGCAGCCTATTAGTGGGGTCCTACAATGAGCAGTTCTTC. It is translated as CASSLLVGSYNEQFF. V gene TRBV11-2 combines with J gene TRBJ2-1; D ambiguous. The V end was cut by 5 bases, the J end by 1 base, with 12 bases between. The CDR3 is 15 amino acids. The germline V gene encodes CDR1 SGHAT and CDR2 FQNNGV.

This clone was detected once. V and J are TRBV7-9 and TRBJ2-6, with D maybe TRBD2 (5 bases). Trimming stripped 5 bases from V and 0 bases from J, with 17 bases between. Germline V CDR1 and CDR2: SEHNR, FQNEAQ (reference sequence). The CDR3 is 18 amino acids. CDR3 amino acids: CASSQGPGFGSGANVLTF. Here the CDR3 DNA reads TGTGCCAGCAGCCAAGGTCCGGGATTCGGCTCTGGGGCCAACGTCCTGACTTTC.

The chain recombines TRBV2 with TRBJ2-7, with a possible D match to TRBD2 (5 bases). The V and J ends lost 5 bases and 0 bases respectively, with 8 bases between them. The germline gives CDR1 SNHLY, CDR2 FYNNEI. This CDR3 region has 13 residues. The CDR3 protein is CASSSGFSYEQYF. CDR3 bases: TGTGCCAGCAGTAGCGGTTTCTCCTACGAGCAGTACTTC. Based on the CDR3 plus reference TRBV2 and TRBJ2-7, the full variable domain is EPEVTQTPSHQVTQMGQEVILRCVPISNHLYFYWYRQILGQKVEFLVSFYNNEISEKSEIFDDQFSVERPDGSNFTLKIRSTKLEDSAMYFCASSSGFSYEQYFGPGTRLTVT.

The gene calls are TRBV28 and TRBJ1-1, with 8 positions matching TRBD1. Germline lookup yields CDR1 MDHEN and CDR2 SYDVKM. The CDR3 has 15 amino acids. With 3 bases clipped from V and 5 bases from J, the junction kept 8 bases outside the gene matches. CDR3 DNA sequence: TGTGCCAGCAGTTTCCGTGACAGGGGTAGAACTGAAGCTTTCTTT. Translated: CASSFRDRGRTEAFF.

CDR3: CASSLGLAGVGAGSYEQYF. The CDR3 DNA reads TGCGCCAGCAGCTTGGGACTAGCGGGAGTAGGGGCGGGCTCCTACGAGCAGTACTTC. The chain couples TRBV5-1 to TRBJ2-7; 12 bases agree with TRBD2. V trimming: 0 bases; J trimming: 0 bases; junction bases outside the gene matches: 10. Germline V CDR1 and CDR2: SGHRS, YFSETQ. The CDR3 contains 19 residues.

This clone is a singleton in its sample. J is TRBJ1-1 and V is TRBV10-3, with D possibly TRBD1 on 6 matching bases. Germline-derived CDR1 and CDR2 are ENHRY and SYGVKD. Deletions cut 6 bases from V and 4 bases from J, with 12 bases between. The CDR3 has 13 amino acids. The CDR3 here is CAISLQGPTEAFF. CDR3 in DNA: TGTGCCATCAGCCTACAGGGTCCCACTGAAGCTTTCTTT.

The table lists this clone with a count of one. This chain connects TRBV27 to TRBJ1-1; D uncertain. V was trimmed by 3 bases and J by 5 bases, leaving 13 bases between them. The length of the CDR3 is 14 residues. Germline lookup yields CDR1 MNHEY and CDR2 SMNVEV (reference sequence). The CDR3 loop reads CASSFRVQGTEAFF. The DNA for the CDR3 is TGTGCCAGCAGTTTCCGGGTACAAGGTACTGAAGCTTTCTTT.

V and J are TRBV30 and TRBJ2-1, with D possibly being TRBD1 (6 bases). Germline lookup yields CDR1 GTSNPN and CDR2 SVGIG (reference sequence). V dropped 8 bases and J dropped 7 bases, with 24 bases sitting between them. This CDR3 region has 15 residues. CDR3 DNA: TGTGCCGGAAGCTCCGGGACAATAAACAGGAATGAGCAGTTCTTC. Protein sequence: CAGSSGTINRNEQFF.